Here is one T cell receptor beta chain with its context. A Seattle source enrolled patients during active infection and followed them longitudinally. The data stem from a study of blood T cell repertoires in COVID-19. Turning to the study itself: Some COVID-19 samples were acute and others convalescent; all came from the United States, Italy and Spain. PBMCs, B-cell-depleted T cells, or T cells were the source of the cDNA or gDNA that made up the material.

Source study methods: For nucleated cells, counts were estimated from reference gene primer amplification. Method: immunoSEQ multiplex PCR; TCRdb's copy keeps in-frame clones and lacks some. D and trimming were read from the DNA, whereas the V and J calls and clone size are those reported in that table. The table lists 150,000 to 250,000 clones, about 93% of them singletons, with around 0.8% in the top ten. V was clipped by 1 base and J by 2 bases; unmatched bases: 9. The CDR3 covers 17 residues. Germline values: CDR1 MNHEY, CDR2 SMNVEV (reference sequence). This sequence originates from a man aged 25 to 45 with COVID-19, enrolled during active disease. The sample consisted of peripheral blood. The chain is built from TRBV27 and TRBJ2-3; 7 positions match TRBD1. The CDR3 region has the DNA TGTGCCAGCAGTTTATTCCTAAGGACAGGCACCACAGATACGCAGTATTTT. It specifies CASSLFLRTGTTDTQYF.